A single sample gave rise to the 17 T cell receptor beta chains below, sequenced in a study of vaccination effects on CD4 cells after COVID-19. Antigens of these TCRs are unknown. Once cultured for approximately eleven days, the cells underwent separation to obtain CD4+ T cells. Here immunoSEQ multiplex PCR was the method, and the copy in TCRdb shows in-frame clones only, minus some. The sample consists of about 74,000 clones, about 74% of them appearing once. Sequences were derived from CD4+ T cells from PBMCs cultured without peptide, sampled before COVID-19 vaccination. The receptors come from a human donor who received a COVID-19 vaccine.

This clone was seen a handful of times. The chain employs TRBV30 and TRBJ1-5; D is unclear. V was pared by 5 bases and J by 3 bases, with 5 bases between. Germline V lookup: CDR1 GTSNPN, CDR2 SVGIG (reference sequence). This CDR3 has 11 residues. The CDR3 DNA sequence: TGTGCCTGGGGTATCAATCAGCCCCAGCATTTT. It is translated as CAWGINQPQHF.

CDR3 bases: TGTGCCAGCAGCGCCGGAACAGGAGGCAATCAGCCCCAGCATTTT. Residues: CASSAGTGGNQPQHF. The chain couples TRBV9 to TRBJ1-5, with D maybe TRBD1 (5 bases). The CDR3 has 15 amino acids. The germline V gene encodes CDR1 SGDLS and CDR2 YYNGEE. V was trimmed by 3 bases and J by 2 bases, leaving 12 bases between them.

This chain joins TRBV28 and TRBJ1-2; 11 positions match TRBD1. Germline V gene sequence: CDR1 MDHEN, CDR2 SYDVKM. The CDR3 is 16 residues long. The J segment lost 5 bases and the V segment lost 5 bases, leaving 10 bases of the junction unmatched. In nucleotides, the CDR3 is TGTGCCAGCAGTCCCAGTCAGGGACAGGGGGGGTATGGCTACACCTTC. It yields the protein CASSPSQGQGGYGYTF.

This clone has only a few counts. The rearrangement links TRBV5-1 to TRBJ1-4; D unclear. In germline, CDR1 is SGHRS, CDR2 YFSETQ. The CDR3 is 15 residues long. Trimming took 0 bases from V and 7 from J, leaving 13 bases between them. CDR3 sequence: CASSLGSGGGEKLFF. The CDR3 region has the DNA TGCGCCAGCAGCTTGGGGTCGGGAGGAGGTGAAAAACTGTTTTTT.

Concerning this clone itself: Additional DNA sequences in this sample encode the identical CDR3. The chain uses TRBV6-1 and TRBJ1-2; D not certain. Germline loops: CDR1 MNHNS, CDR2 SASEGT. This CDR3 is 13 amino acids long. V was cut by 1 base and J by 4 bases, with 7 bases left in between. This CDR3 reads CASSEVGGYGYTF. CDR3 bases: TGTGCCAGCAGTGAAGTGGGTGGCTATGGCTACACCTTC.

This sequence joins TRBV24-1 and TRBJ2-5, with 7 bases identical to TRBD1. Germline V gives CDR1 KGHDR, CDR2 SFDVKD. V gave up 3 bases and J gave up 2 bases; unmatched junction bases: 5. This CDR3 has 15 amino acids. The CDR3 DNA reads TGTGCCACCAGTGATCACAGGGGAAGTCAAGAGACCCAGTACTTC. This gives the protein CATSDHRGSQETQYF.

This clone has just one count. V gene TRBV7-3 combines with J gene TRBJ1-1, with D maybe TRBD1 (6 bases). The V gene's germline CDR1 is SGHTA and CDR2 FQGTGA. CDR3 length: 13 residues. V gave up 3 bases and J gave up 1 base, with 6 bases separating them. CDR3: CASSLTGNTEAFF. In DNA, the CDR3 is TGTGCCAGCAGCTTGACAGGGAACACTGAAGCTTTCTTT.

This chain links TRBV14 with TRBJ2-7; TRBD1 matches 7 bases. Germline V gene sequence: CDR1 SGHDN, CDR2 FVKESK. This CDR3 region has 13 residues. With V trimmed by 3 bases and J by 9 bases, 8 bases remained unmatched. CDR3 region: CASSQMTGRTQYV. Here the CDR3 DNA reads TGTGCCAGCAGCCAGATGACAGGGCGCACGCAGTACGTC.

The chain is built from TRBV7-7 and TRBJ2-7; perhaps TRBD1 as D (5 bases). From germline, CDR1 is SSHAT and CDR2 FNYEAQ (reference sequence). The CDR3 consists of 17 residues. V was trimmed by 4 bases and J by 4 bases, leaving 23 bases between them. CDR3 protein: CASSSHHIWGLRYEQYV. The CDR3, as DNA: TGTGCCAGCAGCTCTCACCACATCTGGGGCCTTAGGTACGAGCAGTACGTC.

CDR3 protein: CASSEGGTNYEQYV. In DNA form, the CDR3 reads TGTGCCAGCAGCGAAGGCGGGACGAACTACGAGCAGTACGTC. The gene calls are TRBV11-2 and TRBJ2-7; possibly TRBD2 for D (6 bases). This CDR3 spans 14 amino acids. Looked up from germline, CDR1 is SGHAT and CDR2 is FQNNGV. Trimming took off 5 bases at V and 3 bases at J, with 14 bases between the two ends.

The chain is built from TRBV18 and TRBJ2-1, with 10 bases lining up with TRBD1. CDR3 length equals 14 residues. Germline V gene sequence: CDR1 KGHSH, CDR2 LQKENI. The V segment lost 3 bases and the J segment 8 bases; nucleotides outside the gene matches: 4. The CDR3 loop reads CASSPRTGGDEQFF. CDR3 nucleotide sequence: TGTGCCAGCTCACCGAGGACAGGGGGGGATGAGCAGTTCTTC.

This clone occurred a few times. This chain links TRBV18 with TRBJ2-1; 9 nucleotides match TRBD2. CDR3 length: 14 residues. Per the germline V gene, CDR1 is KGHSH and CDR2 is LQKENI. Trimming at V came to 1 base and at J to 6 bases, leaving 1 base not matched to a gene. CDR3 DNA: TGTGCCAGCTCACCACTAGCGGGGGCCAATGAGCAGTTCTTC. Translated: CASSPLAGANEQFF.

The chain combines TRBV10-3 with TRBJ1-5; TRBD1 is a possible D gene (5 bases). Per the germline V gene, CDR1 is ENHRY and CDR2 is SYGVKD. CDR3 length: 15 amino acids. Trimming took 2 bases from V and 0 from J, leaving 8 bases between them. CDR3 DNA sequence: TGTGCCATCAGTGAGGACCAGGGTAGCAATCAGCCCCAGCATTTT. Amino acid sequence: CAISEDQGSNQPQHF.

The chain has TRBV10-3 and TRBJ1-6; D gene unclear. CDR3 length equals 15 residues. The germline V gene has CDR1 ENHRY and CDR2 SYGVKD. Trimming removed 5 bases from V and 5 bases from J, with 13 bases in between. CDR3 amino acids: CAISIKASDNSPLHF. The CDR3 region has the DNA TGTGCCATCAGTATCAAGGCGTCTGATAATTCACCCCTCCACTTT.

The chain links TRBV6-1 to TRBJ1-4; D perhaps matches TRBD1 (5 bases). This CDR3 has 16 amino acids. V shed 2 bases and J shed 7 bases, with 17 bases lying between them. Germline CDR1 and CDR2: MNHNS and SASEGT. The DNA of the CDR3 is TGTGCCAGCAGTGAAAGGGGCAGTACGGCGGGTGAAAAACTGTTTTTT. Translating gives CASSERGSTAGEKLFF.

This chain connects TRBV7-3 to TRBJ2-3; D is unclear. V lost 5 bases, J lost 8 bases, and 11 bases lay in between. Per germline, CDR1 SGHTA and CDR2 FQGTGA. The CDR3 consists of 12 residues. CDR3 protein: CASSPKSRTQYF. CDR3 nucleotides: TGTGCCAGCAGCCCAAAGTCCCGTACGCAGTATTTT.

This sequence joins TRBV28 and TRBJ1-2; 7 bases line up with TRBD1. The CDR3 sequence is 14 residues long. J lost 7 bases, V lost 6 bases, and 11 bases had no gene match. Germline V gene sequence: CDR1 MDHEN, CDR2 SYDVKM. DNA for the CDR3: TGTGCCAGCAGACCAATCGGACAGGCAGGTGGCTACACCTTC. It encodes CASRPIGQAGGYTF.